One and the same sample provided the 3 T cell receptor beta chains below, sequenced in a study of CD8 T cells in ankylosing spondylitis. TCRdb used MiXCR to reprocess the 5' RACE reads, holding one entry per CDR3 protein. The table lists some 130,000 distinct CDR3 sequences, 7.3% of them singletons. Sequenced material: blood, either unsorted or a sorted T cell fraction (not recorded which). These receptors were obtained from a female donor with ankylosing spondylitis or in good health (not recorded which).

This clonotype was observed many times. This chain's CDR3 is CSTSTGGRTEAFF. Written as DNA, the CDR3 is TGCAGCACCTCGACAGGGGGCAGGACTGAAGCTTTCTTT. The chain is built from TRBV29-1 and TRBJ1-1, with TRBD1 matching over 10 bases. This CDR3 comprises 13 residues. Per germline, CDR1 SQVTM and CDR2 ANQGSEA. The junction had 8 bases not matched to a gene; V was cut back by 8 bases and J by 5 bases.

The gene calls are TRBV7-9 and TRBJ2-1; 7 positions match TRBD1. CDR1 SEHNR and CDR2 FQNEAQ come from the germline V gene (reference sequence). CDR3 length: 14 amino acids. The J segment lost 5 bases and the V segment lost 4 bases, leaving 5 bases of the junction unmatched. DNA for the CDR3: TGTGCCAGCAGCTCGAGGACAGGAGACAATGAGCAGTTCTTC. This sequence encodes CASSSRTGDNEQFF.

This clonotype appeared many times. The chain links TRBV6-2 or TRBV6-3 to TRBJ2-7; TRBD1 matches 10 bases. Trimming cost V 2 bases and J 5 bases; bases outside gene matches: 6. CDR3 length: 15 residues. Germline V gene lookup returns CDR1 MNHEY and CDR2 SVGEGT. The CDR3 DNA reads TGTGCCAGCAGTTACCCTCCCGGGACAGGGGACGAGCAGTACTTC. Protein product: CASSYPPGTGDEQYF.